This T cell receptor (beta chain) is drawn from a study of OX40 agonist ivuxolimab in advanced cancers. Trimming at V came to 3 bases and at J to 6 bases, leaving 6 bases not matched to a gene. CDR1 is SGDLS and CDR2 is YYNGEE in the germline V gene. The length of the CDR3 is 15 residues. Assay: immunoSEQ multiplex PCR; the TCRdb copy retains only in-frame clones and omits some. The table records tens of thousands of clones, about 90% of them present only once. Material: CD4+ or CD8+ T cells sorted from blood, obtained in a trial of the OX40 agonist ivuxolimab. This sequence joins TRBV9 and TRBJ2-2; 9 bases line up with TRBD1. The clonotype comes from an adult with an advanced solid tumor such as melanoma, head and neck, liver or kidney cancer. CDR3 loop: CASSAWTGVSGELFF. Here the CDR3 DNA reads TGTGCCAGCAGCGCCTGGACAGGGGTGTCCGGGGAGCTGTTTTTT.